This TCR beta chain was sequenced in a study of blood T cell repertoires in COVID-19. About the research overall: Spain, Italy and the United States supplied samples that represented acute and convalescent COVID-19.

Losses at the gene ends were 3 bases for V and 6 bases for J; bases not matched to a gene: 7. CDR1 KGHDR and CDR2 SFDVKD come from the germline V gene. The CDR3 extends over 15 amino acids. Participants came from around 25 US areas, aged roughly 18 to 89 years. Exposed study participants had met a COVID-19 case within 2 weeks before entry. Authors' data handling: By means of reference gene primer amplification, nucleated cell counts were estimated. TCRdb's table, derived via immunoSEQ multiplex PCR, lists solely in-frame clones and lacks some. That table is the source of V, J and clone size, and D and trimming were worked out from the DNA. The data show some 180,000 clones, 80% seen once.

This TCR came from a man in his fifties or sixties who had been exposed to COVID-19. Sequenced sample: PBMCs or T cells enriched from blood (not recorded which). This sequence joins TRBV24-1 and TRBJ2-7; 10 positions match TRBD1. CDR3 in DNA: TGTGCCACCAGTGATAGGGGACAGGGGCTGCTCGAGCAGTACTTC. Its translation is CATSDRGQGLLEQYF.